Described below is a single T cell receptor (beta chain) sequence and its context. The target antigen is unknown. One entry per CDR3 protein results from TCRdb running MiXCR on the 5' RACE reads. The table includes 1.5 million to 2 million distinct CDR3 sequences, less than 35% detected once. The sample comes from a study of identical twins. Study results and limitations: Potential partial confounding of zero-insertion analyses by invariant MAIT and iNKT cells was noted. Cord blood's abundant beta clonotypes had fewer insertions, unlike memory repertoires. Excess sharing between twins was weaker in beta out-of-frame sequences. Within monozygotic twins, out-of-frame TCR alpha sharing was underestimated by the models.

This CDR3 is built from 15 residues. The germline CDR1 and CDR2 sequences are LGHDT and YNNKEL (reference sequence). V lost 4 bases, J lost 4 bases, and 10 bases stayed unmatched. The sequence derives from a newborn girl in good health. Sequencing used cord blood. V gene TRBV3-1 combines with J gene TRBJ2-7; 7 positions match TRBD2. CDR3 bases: TGTGCCAGCAGCCTTCGGGGCGGGAGAGGATACGAGCAGTACTTC. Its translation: CASSLRGGRGYEQYF.